This TCR beta chain appears in the sequencing data of a study of CD8 T cells in ankylosing spondylitis. TCRdb passed the 5' RACE reads through MiXCR, listing each CDR3 protein once. The sample yields some 71,000 distinct CDR3 sequences, roughly 5% seen once. This clonotype was detected many times. Its target is not known. Findings and caveats of the study: Earlier work had already found some motif variants in reactive arthritis synovial fluid and blood. The authors reported significant enrichment of disease-linked clones in matched ankylosing spondylitis synovial fluid. Disease-linked clones had a CD8+ phenotype and relatively low frequency in peripheral blood.

Germline V CDR1 and CDR2: SQVTM, ANQGSEA. The CDR3 totals 13 residues. Trimming pared 1 base from V and 8 bases from J, leaving 12 bases between. The clonotype was recovered from a male donor with ankylosing spondylitis or in good health (not recorded which). The V gene is TRBV29-1, the J gene TRBJ2-4; possibly TRBD1 for D (5 bases). The sample taken for sequencing was blood, either unsorted or a sorted T cell fraction (not recorded which). In DNA, the CDR3 is TGCAGCGTTGAAGCCCAGGGTAGTGACATTCAGTACTTC. Amino acids: CSVEAQGSDIQYF. The full variable domain, with the rest looked up from reference TRBV29-1 and TRBJ2-4, is SAVISQKPSRDICQRGTSLTIQCQVDSQVTMMFWYRQQPGQSLTLIATANQGSEATYESGFVIDKFPISRPNLTFSTLTVSNMSPEDSSIYLCSVEAQGSDIQYFGAGTRLSVL.